Each of the 18 T cell receptor beta chains below was sequenced from the same sample in a study of CD8+CD57+ T cells in acquired aplastic anemia (dated 2018 in TCRdb). The run used an Illumina HiSeq 2000. Genomic DNA was used as template for profiling of TCR beta VDJ combinations and CDR3 sequences. TCRdb passed the public sequencing reads through fastp at Q25 and MiXCR, retaining productive beta sequences. Every distinct CDR3 protein forms one entry, paired with its most common genes and DNA. This sample lists around 33,000 distinct CDR3 sequences; roughly three quarters were detected once. 22% of the sample is held by the ten biggest clonotypes. The sequenced sample was sorted CD4+, CD8+, or CD8+CD57+ T cells (not recorded which) from PBMCs. These receptors were collected from a human donor in good health, serving as a control.

This clonotype counts as medium-sized. The rearrangement links TRBV12-3 or TRBV12-4 to TRBJ2-7; 7 nucleotides match TRBD1. This CDR3 comprises 13 residues. V shed 3 bases, J shed 4 bases, and the junction held 3 bases outside the gene matches. The CDR3 bases are TGTGCCAGCAGTTTTGGCAGGGGGTACGAGCAGTACTTC. Translated, it gives CASSFGRGYEQYF.

Points on this clonotype: Germline is not matched at one junction end, which may reflect a read error. The genes are TRBV24-1 and TRBJ2-7, with TRBD1 identical over 10 bases. From germline, CDR1 is KGHDR and CDR2 SFDVKD. This CDR3 is 13 amino acids long. The CDR3 here is CASSGQGEGEQYF. CDR3 sequence (DNA): TGTGCCAGCAGTGGACAGGGGGAGGGCGAGCAGTACTTC.

V usage is TRBV9 and J usage is TRBJ2-7; D possibly matches TRBD1 or TRBD2 (5 bases each). Germline CDR1 is SGDLS and CDR2 is YYNGEE. The CDR3 loop spans 14 amino acids. V was pared by 4 bases and J by 2 bases, with 13 bases between. The CDR3 coding sequence is TGTGCCAGCAGCCCATGGGACGGAACCTACGAGCAGTACTTC. Translation: CASSPWDGTYEQYF.

This clonotype showed up just a few times. The rearrangement uses TRBV12-3 or TRBV12-4 and TRBJ1-2; the D is unclear. Trimming left V 4 bases short and J 3 bases short, with 12 bases between. This CDR3 has 14 residues. CDR3 DNA: TGTGCCAGCAGTTCCGGCAGACAACACTATGGCTACACCTTC. This gives the protein CASSSGRQHYGYTF.

This clonotype was seen a single time. The DNA for the CDR3 is TGTGCCATTGGACAGGGTGATTCACCCCTCCACTTT. This encodes CAIGQGDSPLHF. The chain couples TRBV10-3 to TRBJ1-6; 8 nucleotides align to TRBD1. CDR1 ENHRY and CDR2 SYGVKD come from the germline V gene. J gave up 8 bases and V 9 bases, and 3 bases lay outside the gene matches. CDR3 length: 12 residues.

V usage is TRBV7-9 and J usage is TRBJ2-7; a weak D match, TRBD2 (5 bases). The germline V gene has CDR1 SEHNR and CDR2 FQNEAQ (reference sequence). The CDR3 runs to 13 residues. V shed 2 bases and J shed 0 bases, with 5 bases lying between them. CDR3 sequence: CASSLRGSYEQYF. For the CDR3, the DNA is TGTGCCAGCAGCTTACGGGGCTCCTACGAGCAGTACTTC.

This chain links TRBV4-3 with TRBJ2-5; D ambiguous. V lost 4 bases and J 4 bases, leaving 10 bases between the germline ends. The CDR3 is 13 amino acids. The germline gives CDR1 LGHNA, CDR2 YSLEER. CDR3 sequence reads: CASSRMTTETQYF. DNA for the CDR3: TGCGCCAGCAGCCGGATGACGACAGAGACCCAGTACTTC.

This chain uses TRBV20-1 with TRBJ2-7, with a weak D call TRBD1 (5 bases). The CDR3 contains 12 residues. V was pared by 8 bases and J by 5 bases, with 16 bases between. The germline CDR1 and CDR2 sequences are DFQATT and SNEGSKA (reference sequence). The CDR3 bases are TGCAGTTGTGCTCGCAGGGCCAACGAGCAGTACTTC. Protein product: CSCARRANEQYF.

V usage is TRBV2 and J usage is TRBJ2-1; possible D gene TRBD2, 6 bases. The V gene's germline CDR1 is SNHLY and CDR2 FYNNEI. The V end lost 6 bases, the J end lost 6 bases, and 15 bases lay between the germline ends. The CDR3 covers 14 residues. CDR3 residues: CASSVVEGGNEQFF. The CDR3 DNA is TGTGCCAGCAGCGTAGTGGAGGGCGGCAATGAGCAGTTCTTC.

The chain couples TRBV20-1 to TRBJ1-6; 9 bases align to TRBD1. Looked up from germline, CDR1 is DFQATT and CDR2 is SNEGSKA (reference sequence). This CDR3 comprises 14 residues. After removal of 5 bases from V and 5 bases from J, the junction contained 4 bases not matched to a gene. For the CDR3, the DNA is TGCAGTGCTGACCGGGACAGGGATAATTCACCCCTCCACTTT. Amino acid sequence: CSADRDRDNSPLHF.

This clonotype was observed a handful of times. This chain connects TRBV20-1 to TRBJ2-7; D gene unclear. This CDR3 comprises 11 residues. Per germline, CDR1 DFQATT and CDR2 SNEGSKA (reference sequence). The germline V and J ends were trimmed by 2 bases and 3 bases, with 5 bases remaining between them. Here the CDR3 reads CSARMGYEQYF. CDR3 nucleotides: TGCAGTGCTAGAATGGGCTACGAGCAGTACTTC.

V gene TRBV29-1 combines with J gene TRBJ1-1; perhaps TRBD1 as D (5 bases). The CDR3 consists of 13 residues. The V gene lost 7 bases and the J gene lost 8 bases, with 20 bases spanning the gap. CDR1 is SQVTM, CDR2 ANQGSEA, per germline. In nucleotides, the CDR3 is TGCAGCGCCTTAAGGGGATGGACCGGAGAAGCTTTCTTT. Amino acid sequence: CSALRGWTGEAFF.

The chain joins TRBV7-9 to TRBJ1-2; D gene ambiguous. The V end was cut by 1 base, the J end by 4 bases, with 7 bases between. Germline CDR1 and CDR2: SEHNR and FQNEAQ (reference sequence). The CDR3 totals 13 residues. The CDR3 coding sequence is TGTGCCAGCAGCTTAGAAGCGGCCTATGGCTACACCTTC. Translating gives CASSLEAAYGYTF.

J is TRBJ2-1 and V is TRBV7-3, with D perhaps matching TRBD1 (5 bases). Germline-derived CDR1 and CDR2 are SGHTA and FQGTGA. The V end lost 5 bases, the J end lost 7 bases, and 12 bases lay between the germline ends. This CDR3 has 13 amino acids. CDR3: CASSETVTNEQFF. In DNA form, the CDR3 reads TGTGCCAGCAGCGAGACAGTTACGAATGAGCAGTTCTTC. Complete variable domain (other parts from reference TRBV7-3 and TRBJ2-1): GAGVSQTPSNKVTEKGKYVELRCDPISGHTALYWYRQSLGQGPEFLIYFQGTGAADDSGLPNDRFFAVRPEGSVSTLKIQRTERGDSAVYLCASSETVTNEQFFGPGTRLTVL.

The chain links TRBV20-1 to TRBJ1-6; the D is unclear. The V end lost 4 bases, the J end lost 8 bases, and 9 bases lay between the germline ends. The germline V gene encodes CDR1 DFQATT and CDR2 SNEGSKA (reference sequence). This CDR3 is 12 amino acids long. CDR3 nucleotides: TGCAGTGCTATCCTTAGGGATTCACCCCTCCACTTT. It specifies CSAILRDSPLHF.

This clonotype was counted at least ten times. The CDR3 nucleotides are TGTGCCAGCAGTTATCAGCCAGGGGGGGCGGGGGAGCAGTTCTTC. Translated: CASSYQPGGAGEQFF. V usage is TRBV6-2 or TRBV6-3 and J usage is TRBJ2-1; TRBD1 or TRBD2 may be the D gene (7 bases each). Germline assignment: CDR1 MNHEY and CDR2 SVGEGT. The V end lost 3 bases, the J end lost 10 bases, and 19 bases lay between the germline ends. The CDR3 contains 15 residues.

This clonotype qualifies as medium-sized (0.01 to 0.1%). This chain connects TRBV24-1 to TRBJ1-1, with D perhaps TRBD1 (5 bases). Trimming took off 8 bases at V and 3 bases at J, with 24 bases between the two ends. The CDR3 runs to 17 residues. CDR1 and CDR2 from the germline V gene are KGHDR and SFDVKD. DNA for the CDR3: TGTGCCACCAAACGAAACCCTAAGACAGAGGTCGACACTGAAGCTTTCTTT. It yields the protein CATKRNPKTEVDTEAFF.

As DNA, the CDR3 is TGTGCCACCAGCAGAGGTTTTGGAACAACTAATGAAAAACTGTTTTTT. Protein: CATSRGFGTTNEKLFF. V gene TRBV15 combines with J gene TRBJ1-4; D uncertain. Germline values: CDR1 LNHNV, CDR2 YYDKDF (reference sequence). The CDR3 consists of 16 residues. Between the trimmed V and J ends, which lost 1 base and 0 bases, there was a span of 9 bases.